Below, 26 T cell receptor beta chains from the same sample are listed, as sequenced in a study of blood T cell repertoires in COVID-19 (TCRdb year 2020). Preparation of the library involved the immunoSEQ multiplex PCR assay. This is the immuneACCESS table as TCRdb keeps it, with only in-frame sequences that have V and J called. A part of the clones is gone; compared with another copy, unresolved V genes explain less than half, and the rest is unexplained. This sample lists fewer than 110,000 clones; roughly 90% were detected once. 6.2% of the sample belongs to the ten largest clones. Sequencing was performed on peripheral blood. These receptors were taken from a human donor in a cohort sampled during active COVID-19.

The chain combines TRBV7-9 with TRBJ2-2; a weak D match, TRBD1 (6 bases). Germline V lookup: CDR1 SEHNR, CDR2 FQNEAQ (reference sequence). The CDR3 length is 16 residues. With 5 bases removed from V and 0 bases from J, the gap between germline ends came to 13 bases. The CDR3 nucleotides read TGTGCCAGCAGCCCCCAGGACAGAGCGAACACCGGGGAGCTGTTTTTT. Its protein product is CASSPQDRANTGELFF.

CDR3 nucleotides: TGTGCCAGCAGTTTCGCGGGGGCTATTCAGCCCCAGCATTTT. The encoded protein is CASSFAGAIQPQHF. The chain links TRBV27 to TRBJ1-5; a possible D gene is TRBD1 (6 bases). Germline CDR1 reads MNHEY; CDR2 reads SMNVEV (reference sequence). V was shortened by 3 bases and J by 6 bases, with 12 bases between the two germline ends. This CDR3 has 14 residues.

The genes are TRBV9 and TRBJ2-3; D gene ambiguous. The V end lost 4 bases, the J end lost 0 bases, and 9 bases lay between the germline ends. CDR3 size: 14 residues. CDR1 SGDLS and CDR2 YYNGEE come from the germline V gene. CDR3 region: CASSPLSSTDTQYF. The CDR3 region has the DNA TGTGCCAGCAGCCCACTATCTAGCACAGATACGCAGTATTTT.

The rearrangement uses TRBV19 and TRBJ2-7; 9 bases line up with TRBD1. Germline CDR1 and CDR2: LNHDA and SQIVND (reference sequence). The CDR3 totals 18 residues. J was trimmed by 0 bases and V by 4 bases; bases with no gene match: 13. CDR3 amino acids: CASSTRDRVAADSYEQYF. CDR3 DNA: TGTGCCAGTAGTACAAGGGACAGGGTTGCCGCCGACTCCTACGAGCAGTACTTC.

V is TRBV11-3 and J is TRBJ2-2; no reliable D call. CDR1 and CDR2 (germline): SGHNT, YENEEA. This CDR3 is 14 amino acids long. Trimming pared 3 bases from V and 3 bases from J, leaving 8 bases between. The CDR3 spells CASSFGRDTGELFF. The DNA for the CDR3 is TGTGCCAGCAGCTTTGGTCGAGACACCGGGGAGCTGTTTTTT.

The genes are TRBV3-1 (or the pseudogene TRBV3-2) and TRBJ2-1; 7 bases agree with TRBD2. V was pared by 4 bases and J by 10 bases, with 13 bases of the junction left unmatched. This CDR3 has 15 amino acids. Germline V lookup: CDR1 LGHDT, CDR2 YNNKEL (reference sequence). CDR3 DNA: TGTGCCAGCAGCCGGGACTATATGCAAAATGGCGAGCAGTTCTTC. Its protein is CASSRDYMQNGEQFF.

V is TRBV4-1 and J is TRBJ2-1, with D possibly matching TRBD2 (5 bases). V lost 4 bases and J lost 8, with 12 bases in between. From germline, CDR1 is MGHRA and CDR2 YSYEKL. This CDR3 has 13 residues. The CDR3 DNA reads TGCGCCAGCAGCCTTACCGGAGGCGATGAGCAGTTCTTC. Amino acids: CASSLTGGDEQFF.

V gene TRBV29-1 combines with J gene TRBJ2-2, with a tentative D call TRBD2 (5 bases). The CDR3 has 14 residues. The V gene lost 5 bases and the J gene lost 7 bases, with 17 bases spanning the gap. Germline lookup yields CDR1 SQVTM and CDR2 ANQGSEA. CDR3 DNA sequence: TGCAGCGTTAAGCGGAGCTTTGGAGGCGGGGAGCTGTTTTTT. It specifies CSVKRSFGGGELFF.

The chain couples TRBV5-1 to TRBJ1-1; the D gene is possibly TRBD1 (6 bases). This CDR3 comprises 13 residues. Germline CDR1 and CDR2: SGHRS and YFSETQ. Trimming shortened V by 4 bases and J by 3 bases, and 10 bases separated the two germline ends. In nucleotides, the CDR3 is TGCGCCAGCAGCCAAAAGGGGGACACTGAAGCTTTCTTT. Protein sequence: CASSQKGDTEAFF. The entire variable domain, with the rest obtained from reference TRBV5-1 and TRBJ1-1, is as follows: KAGVTQTPRYLIKTRGQQVTLSCSPISGHRSVSWYQQTPGQGLQFLFEYFSETQRNKGNFPGRFSGRQFSNSRSEMNVSTLELGDSALYLCASSQKGDTEAFFGQGTRLTVV.

The rearrangement uses TRBV2 and TRBJ2-5, with 9 bases aligning to TRBD2. V dropped 8 bases and J dropped 5; count of bases not matched to a gene: 21. The V gene's germline CDR1 is SNHLY and CDR2 FYNNEI. The CDR3 totals 18 residues. CDR3 DNA: TGTGCCAGCCTTATCACGGGACTAGCCCGATTATGGTTGGAGACCCAGTACTTC. It yields the protein CASLITGLARLWLETQYF.

The chain has TRBV5-1 and TRBJ2-7; 12 bases map to TRBD2. V trimming: 2 bases; J trimming: 3 bases; junction bases outside the gene matches: 3. Germline CDR1 SGHRS, CDR2 YFSETQ. CDR3 length equals 15 residues. The CDR3 is CASSFGTSGRYEQYF. CDR3 DNA sequence: TGCGCCAGCAGCTTCGGGACTAGCGGGCGCTACGAGCAGTACTTC.

CDR3 residues: CASSPESGDTQYF. In DNA form, the CDR3 reads TGCGCCAGCAGCCCGGAAAGCGGAGATACGCAGTATTTT. The chain is built from TRBV5-1 and TRBJ2-3, with D possibly being TRBD2 (5 bases). Germline V gene lookup returns CDR1 SGHRS and CDR2 YFSETQ. V was shortened by 4 bases and J by 5 bases, with 11 bases between the two germline ends. CDR3 length equals 13 residues. Supplemented by reference TRBV5-1 and TRBJ2-3, the full variable domain reads KAGVTQTPRYLIKTRGQQVTLSCSPISGHRSVSWYQQTPGQGLQFLFEYFSETQRNKGNFPGRFSGRQFSNSRSEMNVSTLELGDSALYLCASSPESGDTQYFGPGTRLTVL.

V and J are TRBV9 and TRBJ2-2, with D perhaps TRBD1 (6 bases). Germline V lookup: CDR1 SGDLS, CDR2 YYNGEE. The CDR3 covers 18 residues. V lost 0 bases and J 2 bases, leaving 17 bases between the germline ends. The CDR3 DNA sequence: TGTGCCAGCAGCGTAGGCCTACAGGGTCAAGGTAACACCGGGGAGCTGTTTTTT. This sequence encodes CASSVGLQGQGNTGELFF.

This chain joins TRBV2 and TRBJ2-7; 12 bases match TRBD2. The CDR3 runs 15 residues. With V trimmed by 1 base and J by 3 bases, 1 base remained unmatched. Germline CDR1 and CDR2: SNHLY and FYNNEI. This chain's CDR3 is CASSEGTSGVYEQYF. The DNA for the CDR3 is TGTGCCAGCAGTGAAGGGACTAGCGGGGTCTACGAGCAGTACTTC.

The rearrangement uses TRBV19 and TRBJ2-2, with 14 bases lining up with TRBD2. The CDR3 totals 17 residues. The V gene end was trimmed by 8 bases and the J gene end by 4 bases; junction bases not matched to a gene: 9. Germline loops: CDR1 LNHDA, CDR2 SQIVND (reference sequence). This CDR3 is CASETGTSGSGTGELFF. Here the CDR3 DNA reads TGTGCCAGTGAGACCGGGACTAGCGGGAGTGGCACCGGGGAGCTGTTTTTT.

V is TRBV18 and J is TRBJ2-3, with 8 bases fitting TRBD2. Losses at the gene ends were 9 bases for V and 1 base for J; bases not matched to a gene: 9. CDR1 KGHSH and CDR2 LQKENI come from the germline V gene. The CDR3 length is 15 residues. CDR3 nucleotide sequence: TGTGCCAGTCACCCCCCGGGACTAGGCACAGATACGCAGTATTTT. Amino acid sequence: CASHPPGLGTDTQYF.

This chain joins TRBV9 and TRBJ2-2; 9 bases match TRBD1. CDR1 and CDR2 (germline): SGDLS, YYNGEE. The length of the CDR3 is 21 residues. The V gene end was trimmed by 0 bases and the J gene end by 0 bases; junction bases not matched to a gene: 15. The CDR3 DNA follows: TGTGCCAGCAGCGTAGATTGGGTACGGGGGACAGGGCCCCCGAACACCGGGGAGCTGTTTTTT. It yields the protein CASSVDWVRGTGPPNTGELFF.

V usage is TRBV28 and J usage is TRBJ2-5, with D possibly TRBD2 on 6 matching bases. The CDR3 has 15 residues. Trimming took 3 bases from V and 0 from J, leaving 11 bases between them. Germline V CDR1 and CDR2: MDHEN, SYDVKM. As DNA, the CDR3 is TGTGCCAGCAGTTTGTGGAGGGAGGACCAAGAGACCCAGTACTTC. Its translation: CASSLWREDQETQYF.

The chain uses TRBV10-3 and TRBJ2-2, with 8 bases lining up with TRBD2. Germline CDR1 and CDR2: ENHRY and SYGVKD. J was trimmed by 3 bases and V by 8 bases; bases with no gene match: 5. CDR3 length: 14 residues. The CDR3 sequence is CAIGREGDTGELFF. The DNA of the CDR3 is TGTGCCATCGGCCGGGAGGGGGACACCGGGGAGCTGTTTTTT.

The chain recombines TRBV21-1 with TRBJ2-2; the D call of TRBD1 is as the table states it, not checked on the DNA. TRBV21-1 is noted as a pseudogene. The CDR3 is 14 amino acids. The chain's CDR3 is CASTSGINTGELFF. The CDR3 DNA reads TGTGCCAGCACCTCAGGAATTAACACCGGGGAGCTGTTTTTT.

V is TRBV4-1 and J is TRBJ2-1; 14 bases line up with TRBD2. The CDR3 has 19 amino acids. Looked up from germline, CDR1 is MGHRA and CDR2 is YSYEKL. The trim removed 3 bases at V and 6 bases at J, leaving 13 bases unmatched. The CDR3 region is CASSQDNARLAGGRNEQFF. The CDR3 coding sequence is TGCGCCAGCAGCCAGGATAACGCCCGACTAGCGGGAGGGCGCAATGAGCAGTTCTTC.

This clone was found once. The chain is built from TRBV28 and TRBJ1-1, with TRBD1 identical over 7 bases. Germline values: CDR1 MDHEN, CDR2 SYDVKM. The CDR3 runs 13 residues. V lost 3 bases and J lost 11; bases outside the gene matches: 9. CDR3 DNA: TGTGCCAGCAGTTTGGGCAGGGGGAGAGGGGCTTTCTTT. It yields the protein CASSLGRGRGAFF.

The rearrangement links TRBV12-3 or TRBV12-4 to TRBJ2-3, with D unclear. With 5 bases removed from V and 3 bases from J, the gap between germline ends came to 9 bases. This CDR3 has 13 residues. As DNA, the CDR3 is TGTGCCAGCAGTCTACACAGTACAGATACGCAGTATTTT. As protein: CASSLHSTDTQYF.

The V call is TRBV6-5, the J call TRBJ1-5, with D tentatively TRBD1 (5 bases). Germline-derived CDR1 and CDR2 are MNHEY and SVGAGI. This CDR3 is built from 14 residues. V lost 6 bases, J lost 6 bases, and 15 bases lay in between. The CDR3 DNA reads TGTGCCAGCAGGGGCGGGGCAGGGAGTCAGCCCCAGCATTTT. It is translated as CASRGGAGSQPQHF.

V usage is TRBV7-9 and J usage is TRBJ1-1, with TRBD1 matching over 7 bases. Germline V gene data show CDR1 as SEHNR and CDR2 as FQNEAQ (reference sequence). With V trimmed by 3 bases and J by 7 bases, 2 bases remained unmatched. The CDR3 extends over 12 amino acids. The CDR3 region is CASSLGQREAFF. In nucleotides, the CDR3 is TGTGCCAGCAGCTTGGGACAGCGTGAAGCTTTCTTT.

The V gene is TRBV4-1, the J gene TRBJ1-1, with TRBD1 as a possible D gene (5 bases). Trimming took off 0 bases at V and 2 bases at J, with 10 bases between the two ends. Germline-derived CDR1 and CDR2 are MGHRA and YSYEKL. CDR3 length: 15 amino acids. The CDR3 DNA reads TGCGCCAGCAGCCAAGATCCAGGACATAACACTGAAGCTTTCTTT. Translation: CASSQDPGHNTEAFF.